The entry that follows covers one TCR beta chain sequence. The record originates from a study of monozygotic twins with inflammatory bowel disease. TCRdb re-called the 5' RACE reads and shows each CDR3 protein once, DNA omitted. This table lists about 300,000 distinct CDR3 sequences. Blood was drawn at around 2.5 ml per donor. The CDR3 covers 15 residues. Germline assignment: CDR1 LGHNA and CDR2 YNFKEQ. The TCR was taken from a human donor with ulcerative colitis or Crohn's disease, or a healthy co-twin of an affected twin (not recorded which). The specimen was blood. This chain uses TRBV4-2 with TRBJ1-2. The CDR3 loop is CASSQDKPQYYGYTF.